This T cell receptor beta chain derives from a study of blood T cells in healthy people across ages. PBMCs, at least 6 million per sample, were isolated. With a J-beta primer mix and a sample-barcoded 5' primer, a second PCR ran about 7 to 12 cycles. Using its own MiXCR run on the 5' RACE reads, TCRdb lists one record per CDR3 protein. Altogether 1.5 million to 2 million distinct CDR3 sequences are present, roughly 32% being singletons, with the ten largest covering approximately 10%. This clonotype was detected many times. The CDR3 is made up of 15 amino acids. Trimming took 4 bases from V and 4 from J; bases not matched to a gene: 4. Germline-derived CDR1 and CDR2 are SEHNR and FQNEAQ (reference sequence).

The rearrangement links TRBV7-9 to TRBJ2-1; 10 positions agree with TRBD2. This sequence originates from a woman in her twenties or thirties in good health. Specimen: blood. CDR3 protein: CASSSTSGAYNEQFF. DNA of the CDR3: TGTGCCAGCAGCTCAACTAGCGGGGCTTACAATGAGCAGTTCTTC.